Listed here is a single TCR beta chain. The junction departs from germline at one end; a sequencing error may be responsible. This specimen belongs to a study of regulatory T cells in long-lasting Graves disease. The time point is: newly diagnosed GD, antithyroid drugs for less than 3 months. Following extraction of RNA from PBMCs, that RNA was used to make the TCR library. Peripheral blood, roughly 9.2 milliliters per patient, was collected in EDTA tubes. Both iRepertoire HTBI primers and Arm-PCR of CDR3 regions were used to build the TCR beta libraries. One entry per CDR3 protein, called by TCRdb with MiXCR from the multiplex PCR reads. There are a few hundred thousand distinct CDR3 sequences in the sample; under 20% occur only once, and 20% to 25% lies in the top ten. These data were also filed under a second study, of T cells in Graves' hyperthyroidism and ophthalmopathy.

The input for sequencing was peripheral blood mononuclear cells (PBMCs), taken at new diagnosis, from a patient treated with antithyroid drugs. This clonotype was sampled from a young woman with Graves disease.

The chain's CDR3 is CASSVALSGGTGELFF. The CDR3 bases are TGTGCCAGCAGCGTAGCTCTTAGCGGGGGTACCGGGGAGCTGTTTTTT. The chain recombines TRBV5-1 with TRBJ2-2; 9 nucleotides align to TRBD2. Germline CDR1 and CDR2: SGHRS and YFSETQ. The CDR3 consists of 16 residues.